This is a list of T cell receptor beta chains from one sample in a study of blood T cell repertoires in COVID-19. Some clones are missing from TCRdb's copy, which holds only in-frame ones; the method was immunoSEQ multiplex PCR. The data show hundreds of thousands of clones, 86% seen once. Sample: peripheral blood. These receptors all come from a woman under 40 with active or convalescent COVID-19. Each CDR3 is given with its conserved first and last residue. Each record gives: V gene, clone size, J gene, D gene, CDR3 DNA, CDR3 protein. D genes are given only for firm matches. Clone size appears in some rows only: once, few, many, or a class for an expanded clone.

V: TRBV6-5; size: NA; J: TRBJ1-3; D: NA; DNA: TGTGCCAGCAGTTACAGCGGAAACACCATATATTTT; CDR3: CASSYSGNTIYF
V: TRBV21-1; size: NA; J: TRBJ1-3; D: NA; DNA: TGTGCCAGCAGCAGGGGACAGGGCTTGGAAGGAAACACCATATATTTT; CDR3: CASSRGQGLEGNTIYF
V: TRBV9; size: NA; J: TRBJ2-1; D: TRBD2; DNA: TGTGCCAGCAGCACCCAAGCGGGGTCGGGCCCAAATGAGCAGTTCTTC; CDR3: CASSTQAGSGPNEQFF
V: TRBV7-4; size: NA; J: TRBJ2-7; D: NA; DNA: TGTGCCAGTTTAGGGGACGTCTCATCTCAGGGGACCTACGAGCAGTACTTC; CDR3: CASLGDVSSQGTYEQYF
V: TRBV4-1; size: NA; J: TRBJ1-5; D: NA; DNA: TGCGCCAGCAGCCAACTGGGAGGAAATCAGCCCCAGCATTTT; CDR3: CASSQLGGNQPQHF
V: TRBV9; size: NA; J: TRBJ2-3; D: NA; DNA: TGTGCCAGCACAGGTGCGGGTGGCACAGATACGCAGTATTTT; CDR3: CASTGAGGTDTQYF
V: TRBV11-2; size: NA; J: TRBJ2-3; D: NA; DNA: TGTGCCAGCAGCCCTGGCCGAGGGAACACAGATACGCAGTATTTT; CDR3: CASSPGRGNTDTQYF
V: TRBV28; size: NA; J: TRBJ2-2; D: NA; DNA: TGTGCCAGCAGGGGCACTTTGGCCGGGGAGCTGTTTTTT; CDR3: CASRGTLAGELFF
V: TRBV7-2; size: NA; J: TRBJ1-1; D: NA; DNA: TGTGCCAGCAGCCCGGGGGGGGCGAACACTGAAGCTTTCTTT; CDR3: CASSPGGANTEAFF
V: TRBV27; size: NA; J: TRBJ2-1; D: TRBD2; DNA: TGTGCCAGCAGTTGGTCGGGAGGGCCCCACAATGAGCAGTTCTTC; CDR3: CASSWSGGPHNEQFF
V: TRBV7-5; size: NA; J: TRBJ1-4; D: NA; DNA: TGTGTCAGAAGCTCTCACCCAGGACTCAAAGGGTGTGAAAAACTGTTTTTT; CDR3: CVRSSHPGLKGCEKLFF
V: TRBV29-1; size: few; J: TRBJ1-1; D: TRBD1; DNA: TGCAGCGTCGTGCAGGGGGCTGGGGGATTCACTGAAGCTTTCTTT; CDR3: CSVVQGAGGFTEAFF
V: TRBV7-9; size: NA; J: TRBJ1-6; D: TRBD1; DNA: TGTGCCAGCAGCCCCGGGGACAGCTCCTATAATTCACCCCTCCACTTT; CDR3: CASSPGDSSYNSPLHF
V: TRBV10-1; size: NA; J: TRBJ1-3; D: NA; DNA: TGCGCCAGCAGTGAGTCACCGGGACTTACCGCTGGAAACACCATATATTTT; CDR3: CASSESPGLTAGNTIYF
V: TRBV27; size: NA; J: TRBJ1-6; D: NA; DNA: TGTGCCAGCAGTTCCCGCCAGGGTGGCGGTTCACCCCTCCACTTT; CDR3: CASSSRQGGGSPLHF
V: TRBV10-3; size: NA; J: TRBJ1-2; D: NA; DNA: TGTGCCATCAGTGATGGGCAGCTGGGCTATGGCTACACCTTC; CDR3: CAISDGQLGYGYTF
V: TRBV14; size: NA; J: TRBJ1-1; D: TRBD1; DNA: TGTGCCAGCAGCTGGGACAGGAACACTGAAGCTTTCTTT; CDR3: CASSWDRNTEAFF
V: TRBV30; size: few; J: TRBJ1-3; D: TRBD1; DNA: TGTGCCGGCCGGACAGGTGGTCCTGGAAACACCATATATTTT; CDR3: CAGRTGGPGNTIYF
V: TRBV21-1; size: few; J: TRBJ2-7; D: NA; DNA: TGTGCCAGCAGCAATTGTCTCTACGAGCAGTACTTC; CDR3: CASSNCLYEQYF
V: TRBV5-1; size: NA; J: TRBJ2-1; D: TRBD1; DNA: TGCGCCAGCAGCAGTGGGACAGGAGACAATGAGCAGTTCTTC; CDR3: CASSSGTGDNEQFF
V: TRBV27; size: NA; J: TRBJ1-5; D: NA; DNA: TGTGCCAGCAGCTCTCTAAGATCCCAGCATTTT; CDR3: CASSSLRSQHF
V: TRBV7-2; size: NA; J: TRBJ2-7; D: NA; DNA: TGTGCCAGCAGCGCGACAGTCCTAACCTACGAGCAGTACTTC; CDR3: CASSATVLTYEQYF
V: TRBV19; size: NA; J: TRBJ2-1; D: TRBD2; DNA: TGTGCCAGTAGTACCCGAGGACTAGCGGGAGGGCCCCACAATGAGCAGTTCTTC; CDR3: CASSTRGLAGGPHNEQFF
V: TRBV9; size: NA; J: TRBJ2-3; D: TRBD2; DNA: TGTGCCAGCAGCGTAGGGGTAACTAGCGGATACACAGATACGCAGTATTTT; CDR3: CASSVGVTSGYTDTQYF
V: TRBV5-1; size: once; J: TRBJ2-3; D: TRBD1; DNA: TGCGCCAGCAGCCCCCGGACAGGGGGAGATACGCAGTATTTT; CDR3: CASSPRTGGDTQYF
V: TRBV7-8; size: NA; J: TRBJ2-1; D: NA; DNA: TGTGCCAGCAGCTTAGTGCGGGTCCAGGAGGAGCAGTTCTTC; CDR3: CASSLVRVQEEQFF
V: TRBV18; size: NA; J: TRBJ1-1; D: NA; DNA: TGTGCCAGCTCGCTTTATCAAACTAGCATGAACACTGAAGCTTTCTTT; CDR3: CASSLYQTSMNTEAFF
V: TRBV5-6; size: once; J: TRBJ1-4; D: NA; DNA: TGTGCCAGCAGCCCCGACTTCCAGCACGGCGAAAAACTGTTTTTT; CDR3: CASSPDFQHGEKLFF
V: TRBV3-1/TRBV3-2; size: NA; J: TRBJ2-5; D: TRBD2; DNA: TGTGCCAGCAGCCAAAGCGGGGGGGCCCCAGAGACCCAGTACTTC; CDR3: CASSQSGGAPETQYF
V: TRBV5-6; size: NA; J: TRBJ2-3; D: TRBD1; DNA: TGTGCCAGCAGCTATTCGGCTGGGACAGGGGGTCCAGATACGCAGTATTTT; CDR3: CASSYSAGTGGPDTQYF
V: TRBV5-4; size: NA; J: TRBJ2-3; D: TRBD2; DNA: TGTGCCAGCAGCTTGGCCCCGGGGGGGCTGGATACGCAGTATTTT; CDR3: CASSLAPGGLDTQYF
V: TRBV29-1; size: NA; J: TRBJ1-3; D: NA; DNA: TGCAGCGTTGGAATCTACGGGGGCTCTGGAAACACCATATATTTT; CDR3: CSVGIYGGSGNTIYF
V: TRBV3-1/TRBV3-2; size: NA; J: TRBJ1-1; D: TRBD1; DNA: TGTGCCAGCAGCAGACAGGGGGCCTCATGGTCCACTGAAGCTTTCTTT; CDR3: CASSRQGASWSTEAFF
V: TRBV5-1; size: NA; J: TRBJ1-2; D: NA; DNA: TGCGCCAGCAGCCCTCCCTCGGCGGGGAACTATGGCTACACCTTC; CDR3: CASSPPSAGNYGYTF
V: TRBV7-2; size: few; J: TRBJ2-7; D: NA; DNA: TGTGCCAGCAGTGATGGTCGGGGCTCCTACGAGCAGTACTTC; CDR3: CASSDGRGSYEQYF
V: TRBV19; size: NA; J: TRBJ2-5; D: NA; DNA: TGTGCCAGTAGCGGGGGACAGATGGAGACCCAGTACTTC; CDR3: CASSGGQMETQYF
V: TRBV29-1; size: few; J: TRBJ1-2; D: TRBD1; DNA: TGCAGCGTTACGAAGTCGGGACAGGGGTTTTCCGAAGATGGCTACACCTTC; CDR3: CSVTKSGQGFSEDGYTF
V: TRBV7-9; size: once; J: TRBJ1-1; D: TRBD1; DNA: TGTGCCAGCAGCAGGACAGGGTATGGCACTGAAGCTTTCTTT; CDR3: CASSRTGYGTEAFF
V: TRBV25-1; size: NA; J: TRBJ2-3; D: TRBD2; DNA: TGTGCCAGCAGTGTAGCGGGAGGATTAGATACGCAGTATTTT; CDR3: CASSVAGGLDTQYF
V: TRBV2; size: NA; J: TRBJ2-7; D: TRBD2; DNA: TGTGCCAGCAGTGAAGTTGGGCGGGGGTTTTGCTACGAGCAGTACTTC; CDR3: CASSEVGRGFCYEQYF
V: TRBV10-3; size: NA; J: TRBJ1-1; D: NA; DNA: TGTGCCATCAGTGGCGCGCAGGGGCTTGAAGCTTTCTTT; CDR3: CAISGAQGLEAFF
V: TRBV7-9; size: NA; J: TRBJ2-7; D: TRBD2; DNA: TGTGCCAGCAGCTCAATACCGGGAGGGCCTTACGAGCAGTACTTC; CDR3: CASSSIPGGPYEQYF
V: TRBV19; size: NA; J: TRBJ2-1; D: TRBD2; DNA: TGTGCCAGTACGGGCGGGGGAACCTACAATGAGCAGTTCTTC; CDR3: CASTGGGTYNEQFF
V: TRBV5-1; size: once; J: TRBJ2-7; D: TRBD2; DNA: TGCGCCAGCTCCTCGGGAGGGGGAAACTACGAGCAGTACTTC; CDR3: CASSSGGGNYEQYF